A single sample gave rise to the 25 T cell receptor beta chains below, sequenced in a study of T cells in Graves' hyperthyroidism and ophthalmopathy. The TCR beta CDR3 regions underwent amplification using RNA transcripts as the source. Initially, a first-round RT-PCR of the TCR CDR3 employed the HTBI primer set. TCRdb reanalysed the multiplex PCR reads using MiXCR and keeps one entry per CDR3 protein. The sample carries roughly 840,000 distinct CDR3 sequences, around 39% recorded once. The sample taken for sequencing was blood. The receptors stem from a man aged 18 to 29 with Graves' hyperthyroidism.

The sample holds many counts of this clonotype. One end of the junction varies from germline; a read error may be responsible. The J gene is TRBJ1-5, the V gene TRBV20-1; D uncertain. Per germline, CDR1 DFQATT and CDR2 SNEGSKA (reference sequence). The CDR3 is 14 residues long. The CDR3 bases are TGCAGTGCAAGAGATTTCAATAGCAATCAGCCCCAGCATTTT. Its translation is CSARDFNSNQPQHF.

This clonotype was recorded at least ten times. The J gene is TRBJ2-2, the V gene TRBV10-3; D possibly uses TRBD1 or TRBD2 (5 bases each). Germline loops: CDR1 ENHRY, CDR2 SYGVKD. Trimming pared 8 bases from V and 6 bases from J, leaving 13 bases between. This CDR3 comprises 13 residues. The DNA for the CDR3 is TGTGCCATCGAAGGGACCTCCTCCGGGGAGCTGTTTTTT. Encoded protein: CAIEGTSSGELFF.

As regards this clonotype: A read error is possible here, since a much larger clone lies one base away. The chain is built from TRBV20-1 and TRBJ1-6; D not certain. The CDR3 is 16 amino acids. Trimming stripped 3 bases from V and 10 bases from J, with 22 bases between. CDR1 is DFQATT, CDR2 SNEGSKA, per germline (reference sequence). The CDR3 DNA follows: TGCAGTGCTAGTGCCGGGTCAGGAGCCGGGAAATCACCCCTCCACTTT. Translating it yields CSASAGSGAGKSPLHF.

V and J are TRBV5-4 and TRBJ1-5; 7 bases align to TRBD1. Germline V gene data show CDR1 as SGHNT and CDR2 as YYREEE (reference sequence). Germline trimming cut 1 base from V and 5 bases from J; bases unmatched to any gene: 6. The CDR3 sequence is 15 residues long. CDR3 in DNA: TGTGCCAGCAGCTTGCAGGGGCAGGGGGATCAGCCCCAGCATTTT. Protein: CASSLQGQGDQPQHF.

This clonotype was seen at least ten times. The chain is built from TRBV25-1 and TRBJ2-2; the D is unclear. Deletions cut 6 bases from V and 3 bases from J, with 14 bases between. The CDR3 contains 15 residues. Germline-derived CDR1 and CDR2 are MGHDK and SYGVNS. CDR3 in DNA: TGTGCCAGCAGCGCTTGGACCGGAGACACCGGGGAGCTGTTTTTT. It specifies CASSAWTGDTGELFF.

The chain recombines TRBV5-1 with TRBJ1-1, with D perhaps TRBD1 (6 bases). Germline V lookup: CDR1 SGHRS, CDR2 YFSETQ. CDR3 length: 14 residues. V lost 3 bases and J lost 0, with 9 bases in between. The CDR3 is CASSYRAMNTEAFF. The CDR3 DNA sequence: TGCGCCAGCAGCTACAGGGCTATGAACACTGAAGCTTTCTTT.

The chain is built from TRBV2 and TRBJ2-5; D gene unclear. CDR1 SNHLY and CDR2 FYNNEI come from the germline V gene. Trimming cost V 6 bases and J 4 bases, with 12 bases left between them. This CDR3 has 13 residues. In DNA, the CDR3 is TGTGCCAGCAGGGCCCGAGCCGGAGAGACCCAGTACTTC. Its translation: CASRARAGETQYF.

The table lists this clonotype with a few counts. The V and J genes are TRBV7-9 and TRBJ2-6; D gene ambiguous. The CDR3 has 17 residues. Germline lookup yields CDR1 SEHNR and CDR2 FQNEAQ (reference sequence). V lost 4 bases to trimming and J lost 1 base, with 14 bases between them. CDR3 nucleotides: TGTGCCAGCAGCTCGGCCGGCGAGCCATCTGGGGCCAACGTCCTGACTTTC. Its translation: CASSSAGEPSGANVLTF.

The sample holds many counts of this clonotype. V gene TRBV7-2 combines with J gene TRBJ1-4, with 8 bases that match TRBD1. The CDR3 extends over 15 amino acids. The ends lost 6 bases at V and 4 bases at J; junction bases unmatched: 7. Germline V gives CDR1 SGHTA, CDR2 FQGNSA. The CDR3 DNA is TGTGCCAGCAGTAGAGGGACAGGCCTTAATGAAAAACTGTTTTTT. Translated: CASSRGTGLNEKLFF.

The CDR3 is CASSAGQALGTEAFF. The CDR3 coding sequence is TGTGCCAGCAGCGCGGGACAGGCCCTGGGCACTGAAGCTTTCTTT. V is TRBV5-6 and J is TRBJ1-1, with 8 bases that match TRBD1. CDR1 is SGHDT, CDR2 YYEEEE, per germline. There are 15 residues in the CDR3. The ends lost 4 bases at V and 4 bases at J; junction bases unmatched: 9.

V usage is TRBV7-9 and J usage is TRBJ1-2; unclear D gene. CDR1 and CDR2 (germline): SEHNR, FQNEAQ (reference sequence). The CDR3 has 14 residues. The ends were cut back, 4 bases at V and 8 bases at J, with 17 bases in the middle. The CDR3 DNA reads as TGTGCCAGCAGCTCAGCTGGGTCGCGGGAGGGCTACACCTTC. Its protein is CASSSAGSREGYTF. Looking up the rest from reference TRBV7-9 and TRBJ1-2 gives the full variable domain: DTGVSQNPRHKITKRGQNVTFRCDPISEHNRLYWYRQTLGQGPEFLTYFQNEAQLEKSRLLSDRFSAERPKGSFSTLEIQRTEQGDSAMYLCASSSAGSREGYTFGSGTRLTVV.

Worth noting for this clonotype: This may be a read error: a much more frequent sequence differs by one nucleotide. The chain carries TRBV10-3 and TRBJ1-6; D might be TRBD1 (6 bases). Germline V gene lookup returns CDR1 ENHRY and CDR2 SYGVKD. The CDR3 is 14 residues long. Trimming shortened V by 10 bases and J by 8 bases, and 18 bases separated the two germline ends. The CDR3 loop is CASSAGTRHSPLHF. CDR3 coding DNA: TGTGCCAGCAGCGCCGGGACACGGCATTCACCCCTCCACTTT.

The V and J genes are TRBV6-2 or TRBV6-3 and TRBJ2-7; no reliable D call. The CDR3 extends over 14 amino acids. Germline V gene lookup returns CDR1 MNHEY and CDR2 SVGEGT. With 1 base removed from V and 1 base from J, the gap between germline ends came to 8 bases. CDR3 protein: CASSYYLVSYEQYF. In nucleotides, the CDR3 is TGTGCCAGCAGTTACTATCTAGTATCCTACGAGCAGTACTTC.

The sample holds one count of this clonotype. The CDR3 bases are TGTGCCAGCAGCCAAGAGGCCCGAGGGTTGAACTATGGCTACACCTTC. Protein sequence: CASSQEARGLNYGYTF. This chain uses TRBV19 with TRBJ1-2; D is unclear. CDR1 and CDR2 (germline): LNHDA, SQIVND (reference sequence). Trimming cost V 9 bases and J 2 bases, with 22 bases left between them. This CDR3 region has 16 residues.

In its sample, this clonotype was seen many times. The CDR3 spells CSVSVGTSGTGELFF. CDR3 coding DNA: TGCAGCGTTTCCGTAGGGACTAGTGGCACCGGGGAGCTGTTTTTT. The gene calls are TRBV29-1 and TRBJ2-2, with 8 bases lining up with TRBD2. After removal of 5 bases from V and 4 bases from J, the junction contained 9 bases not matched to a gene. The CDR3 extends over 15 amino acids. The germline V gene encodes CDR1 SQVTM and CDR2 ANQGSEA.

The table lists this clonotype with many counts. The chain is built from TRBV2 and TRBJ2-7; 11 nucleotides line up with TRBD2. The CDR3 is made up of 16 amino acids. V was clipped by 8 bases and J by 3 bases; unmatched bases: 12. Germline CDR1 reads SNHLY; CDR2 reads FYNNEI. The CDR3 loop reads CASSTSGGLQRYEQYF. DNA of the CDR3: TGTGCCAGCTCCACTAGCGGGGGACTCCAACGCTACGAGCAGTACTTC.

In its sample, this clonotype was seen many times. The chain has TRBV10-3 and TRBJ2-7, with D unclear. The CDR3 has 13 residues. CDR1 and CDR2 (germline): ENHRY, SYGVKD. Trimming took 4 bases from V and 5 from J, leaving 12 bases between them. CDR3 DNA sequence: TGTGCCATCAGTGTCGCGACATTGGACGAGCAGTACTTC. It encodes CAISVATLDEQYF.

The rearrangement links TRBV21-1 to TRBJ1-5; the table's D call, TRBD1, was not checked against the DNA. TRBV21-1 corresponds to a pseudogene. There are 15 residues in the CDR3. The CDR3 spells CASSEGQGTGQPQHF. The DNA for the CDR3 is TGTGCCAGCAGCGAGGGACAGGGGACAGGACAGCCCCAGCATTTT.

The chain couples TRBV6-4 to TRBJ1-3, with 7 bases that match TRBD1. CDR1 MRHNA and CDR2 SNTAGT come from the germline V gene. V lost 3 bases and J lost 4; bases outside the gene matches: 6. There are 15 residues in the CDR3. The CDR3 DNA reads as TGTGCCAGCAGTGAACAGACAGGGCCGGGAAACACCATATATTTT. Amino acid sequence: CASSEQTGPGNTIYF.

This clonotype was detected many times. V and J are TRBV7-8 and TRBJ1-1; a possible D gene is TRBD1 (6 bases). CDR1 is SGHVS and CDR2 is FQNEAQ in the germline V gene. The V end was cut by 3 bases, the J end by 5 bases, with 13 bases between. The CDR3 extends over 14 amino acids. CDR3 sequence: CASSFRQGKTEAFF. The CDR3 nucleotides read TGTGCCAGCAGCTTCAGGCAGGGGAAGACTGAAGCTTTCTTT.

Written as DNA, the CDR3 is TGTGCCAGCAGCGGGTTTTCGACAGGGGGCTTGAACGAGCAGTACTTC. Protein sequence: CASSGFSTGGLNEQYF. The chain employs TRBV5-4 and TRBJ2-7, with 10 bases matching TRBD1. J gave up 5 bases and V 4 bases, and 12 bases lay outside the gene matches. CDR3 size: 16 residues. The germline gives CDR1 SGHNT, CDR2 YYREEE (reference sequence).

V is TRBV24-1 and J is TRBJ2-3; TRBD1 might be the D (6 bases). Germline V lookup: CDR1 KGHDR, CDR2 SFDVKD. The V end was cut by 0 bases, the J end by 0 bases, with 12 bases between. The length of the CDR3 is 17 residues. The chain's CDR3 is CATSDLQAGASTDTQYF. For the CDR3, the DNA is TGTGCCACCAGTGATTTGCAGGCAGGGGCTAGCACAGATACGCAGTATTTT.

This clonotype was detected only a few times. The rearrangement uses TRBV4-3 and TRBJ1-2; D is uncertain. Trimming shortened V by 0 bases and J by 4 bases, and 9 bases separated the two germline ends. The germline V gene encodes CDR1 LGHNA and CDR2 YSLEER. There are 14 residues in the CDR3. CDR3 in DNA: TGCGCCAGCAGCCAAGATCTCACAGCCTATGGCTACACCTTC. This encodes CASSQDLTAYGYTF.

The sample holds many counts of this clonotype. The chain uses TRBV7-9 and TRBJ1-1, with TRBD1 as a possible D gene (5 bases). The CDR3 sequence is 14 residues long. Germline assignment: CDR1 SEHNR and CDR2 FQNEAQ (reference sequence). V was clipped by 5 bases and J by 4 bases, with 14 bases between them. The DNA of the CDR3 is TGTGCCAGCAGCGACAGTCAGGGAGGCACTGAAGCTTTCTTT. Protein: CASSDSQGGTEAFF. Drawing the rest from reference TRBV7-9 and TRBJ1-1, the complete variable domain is DTGVSQNPRHKITKRGQNVTFRCDPISEHNRLYWYRQTLGQGPEFLTYFQNEAQLEKSRLLSDRFSAERPKGSFSTLEIQRTEQGDSAMYLCASSDSQGGTEAFFGQGTRLTVV.

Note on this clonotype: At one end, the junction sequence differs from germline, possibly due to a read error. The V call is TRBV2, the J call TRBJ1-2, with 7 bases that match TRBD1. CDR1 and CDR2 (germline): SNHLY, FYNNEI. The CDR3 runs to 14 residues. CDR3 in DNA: TGTGCCAGCAGCCTAACAGGGGACAGCAGAAAATTTAACTTC. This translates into CASSLTGDSRKFNF.